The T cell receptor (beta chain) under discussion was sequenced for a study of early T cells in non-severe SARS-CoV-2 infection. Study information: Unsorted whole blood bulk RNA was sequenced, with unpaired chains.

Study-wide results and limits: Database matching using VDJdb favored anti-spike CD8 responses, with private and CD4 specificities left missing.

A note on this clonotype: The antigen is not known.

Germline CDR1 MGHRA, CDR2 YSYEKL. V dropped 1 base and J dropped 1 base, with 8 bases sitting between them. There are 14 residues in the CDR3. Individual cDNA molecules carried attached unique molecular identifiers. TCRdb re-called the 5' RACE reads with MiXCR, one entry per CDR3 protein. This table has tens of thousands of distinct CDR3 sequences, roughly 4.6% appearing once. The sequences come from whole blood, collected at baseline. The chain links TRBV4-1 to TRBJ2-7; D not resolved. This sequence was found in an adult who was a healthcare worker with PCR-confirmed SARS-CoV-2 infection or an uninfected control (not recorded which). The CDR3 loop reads CASSQGQVSYEQYF. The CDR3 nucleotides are TGCGCCAGCAGCCAAGGGCAGGTATCCTACGAGCAGTACTTC.